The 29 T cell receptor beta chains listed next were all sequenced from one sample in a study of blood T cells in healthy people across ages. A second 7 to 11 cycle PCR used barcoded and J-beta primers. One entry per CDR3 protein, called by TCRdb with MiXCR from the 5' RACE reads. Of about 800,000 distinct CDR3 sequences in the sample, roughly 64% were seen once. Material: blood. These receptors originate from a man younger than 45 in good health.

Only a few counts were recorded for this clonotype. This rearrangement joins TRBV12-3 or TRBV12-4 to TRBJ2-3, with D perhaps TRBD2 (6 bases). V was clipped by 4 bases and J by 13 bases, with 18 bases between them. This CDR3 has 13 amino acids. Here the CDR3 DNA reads TGTGCCAGCAGTTCCAACACTAACCGCGGGAAGTATTTT. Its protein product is CASSSNTNRGKYF.

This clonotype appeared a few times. CDR3 residues: CATSIGQGLRVEQFF. In DNA, the CDR3 is TGTGCCACCAGCATAGGACAGGGTTTGAGGGTAGAGCAGTTCTTC. The chain is built from TRBV15 and TRBJ2-1; 8 bases line up with TRBD1. CDR1 and CDR2 from the germline V gene are LNHNV and YYDKDF (reference sequence). The V segment lost 4 bases and the J segment 10 bases; nucleotides outside the gene matches: 12. The CDR3 loop spans 15 amino acids.

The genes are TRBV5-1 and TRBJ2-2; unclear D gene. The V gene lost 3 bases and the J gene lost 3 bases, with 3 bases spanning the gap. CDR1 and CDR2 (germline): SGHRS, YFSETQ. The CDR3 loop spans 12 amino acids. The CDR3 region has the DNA TGCGCCAGCAGCTGGGACACCGGGGAGCTGTTTTTT. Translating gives CASSWDTGELFF.

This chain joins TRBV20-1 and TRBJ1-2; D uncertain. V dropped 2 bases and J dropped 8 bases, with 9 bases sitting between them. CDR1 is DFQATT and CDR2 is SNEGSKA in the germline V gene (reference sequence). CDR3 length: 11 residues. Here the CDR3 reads CSARRGWGYTF. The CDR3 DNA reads TGCAGTGCTAGACGGGGTTGGGGCTACACCTTC.

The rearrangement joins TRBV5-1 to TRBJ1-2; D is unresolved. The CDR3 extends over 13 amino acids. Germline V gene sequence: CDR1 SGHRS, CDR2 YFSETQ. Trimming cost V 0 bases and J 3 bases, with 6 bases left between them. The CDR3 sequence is CASSLGSDYGYTF. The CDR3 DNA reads TGCGCCAGCAGCTTGGGCAGCGACTATGGCTACACCTTC.

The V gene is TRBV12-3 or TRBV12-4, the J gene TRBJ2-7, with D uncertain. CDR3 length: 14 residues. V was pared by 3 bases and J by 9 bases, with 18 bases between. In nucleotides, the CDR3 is TGTGCCAGCAGTTTTTCTTCTGAGAGAAAGGTGCAGTACTTC. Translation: CASSFSSERKVQYF.

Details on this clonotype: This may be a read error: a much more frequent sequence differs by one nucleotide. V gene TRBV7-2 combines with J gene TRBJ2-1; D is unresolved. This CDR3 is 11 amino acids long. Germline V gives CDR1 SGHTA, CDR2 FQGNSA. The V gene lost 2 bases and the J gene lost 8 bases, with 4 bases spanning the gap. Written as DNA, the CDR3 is TGTGCCAGCAGCTTAAGGTATGAGCAGTTCTTC. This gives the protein CASSLRYEQFF.

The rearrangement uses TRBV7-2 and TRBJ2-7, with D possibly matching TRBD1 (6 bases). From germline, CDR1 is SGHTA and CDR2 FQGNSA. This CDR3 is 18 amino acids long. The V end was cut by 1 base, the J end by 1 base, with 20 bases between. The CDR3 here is CASSLERQVDSVSYEQYF. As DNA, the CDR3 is TGTGCCAGCAGCTTAGAGAGACAGGTTGATTCGGTATCCTACGAGCAGTACTTC.

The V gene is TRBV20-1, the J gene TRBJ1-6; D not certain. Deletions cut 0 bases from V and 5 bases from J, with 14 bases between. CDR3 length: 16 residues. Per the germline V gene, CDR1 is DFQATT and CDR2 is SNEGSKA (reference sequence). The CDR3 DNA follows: TGCAGTGCTAGAGATTGGGCAGCATCGGATAATTCACCCCTCCACTTT. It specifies CSARDWAASDNSPLHF.

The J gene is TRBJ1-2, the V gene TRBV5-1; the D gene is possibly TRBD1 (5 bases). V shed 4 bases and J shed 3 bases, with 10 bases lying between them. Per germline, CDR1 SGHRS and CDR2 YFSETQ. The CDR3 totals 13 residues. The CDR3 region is CASSEAGYYGYTF. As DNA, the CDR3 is TGCGCCAGCAGCGAAGCAGGGTACTATGGCTACACCTTC. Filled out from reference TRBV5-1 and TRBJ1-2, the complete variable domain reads KAGVTQTPRYLIKTRGQQVTLSCSPISGHRSVSWYQQTPGQGLQFLFEYFSETQRNKGNFPGRFSGRQFSNSRSEMNVSTLELGDSALYLCASSEAGYYGYTFGSGTRLTVV.

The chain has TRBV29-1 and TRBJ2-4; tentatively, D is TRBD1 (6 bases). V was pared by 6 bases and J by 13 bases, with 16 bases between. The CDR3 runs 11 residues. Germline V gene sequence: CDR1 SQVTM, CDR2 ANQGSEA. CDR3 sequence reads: CSVAEQGEQYF. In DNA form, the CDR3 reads TGCAGCGTCGCCGAACAGGGAGAGCAGTACTTC.

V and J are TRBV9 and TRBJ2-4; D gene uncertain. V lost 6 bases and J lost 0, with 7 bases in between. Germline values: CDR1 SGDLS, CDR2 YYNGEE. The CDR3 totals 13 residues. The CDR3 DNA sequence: TGTGCCAGCACGGGCATAGCCAAAAACATTCAGTACTTC. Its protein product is CASTGIAKNIQYF.

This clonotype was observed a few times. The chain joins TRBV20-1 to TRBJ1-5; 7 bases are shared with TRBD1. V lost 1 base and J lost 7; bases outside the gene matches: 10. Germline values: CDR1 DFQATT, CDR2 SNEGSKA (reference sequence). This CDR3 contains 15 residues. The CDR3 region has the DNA TGCAGTGCTAGAGGACAGGGAATGGGGTACCAGCCCCAGCATTTT. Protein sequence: CSARGQGMGYQPQHF.

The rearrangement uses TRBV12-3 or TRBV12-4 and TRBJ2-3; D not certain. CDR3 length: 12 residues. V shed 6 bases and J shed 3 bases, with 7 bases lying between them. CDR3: CASRPGTDTQYF. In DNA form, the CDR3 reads TGTGCCAGCAGGCCAGGTACAGATACGCAGTATTTT.

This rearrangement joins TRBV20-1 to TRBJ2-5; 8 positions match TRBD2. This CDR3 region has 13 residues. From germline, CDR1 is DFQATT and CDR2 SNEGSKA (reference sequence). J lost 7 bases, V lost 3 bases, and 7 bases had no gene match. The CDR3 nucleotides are TGCAGTGCTAGTTCGGGAGGGCGGGGGACCCAGTACTTC. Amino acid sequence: CSASSGGRGTQYF.

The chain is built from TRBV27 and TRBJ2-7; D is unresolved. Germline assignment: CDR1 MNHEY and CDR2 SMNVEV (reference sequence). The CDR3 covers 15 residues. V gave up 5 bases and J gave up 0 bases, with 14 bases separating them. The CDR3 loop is CASSPVGLDSYEQYF. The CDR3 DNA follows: TGTGCCAGCAGTCCTGTCGGCTTAGACTCCTACGAGCAGTACTTC.

Here the CDR3 reads CASKTSGKGSGANVLTF. The CDR3 bases are TGTGCCAGCAAGACTAGCGGGAAGGGATCTGGGGCCAACGTCCTGACTTTC. The V and J genes are TRBV6-2 or TRBV6-3 and TRBJ2-6, with 11 bases fitting TRBD2. The CDR3 spans 17 residues. V shed 7 bases and J 1 base; nucleotides not matched to a gene: 6. The germline V gene encodes CDR1 MNHEY and CDR2 SVGEGT.

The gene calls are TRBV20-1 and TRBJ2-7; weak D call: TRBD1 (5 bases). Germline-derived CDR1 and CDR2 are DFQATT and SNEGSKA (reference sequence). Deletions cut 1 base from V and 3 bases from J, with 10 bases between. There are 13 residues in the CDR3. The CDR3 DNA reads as TGCAGTGCTAGAGGGGGCATTCACTACGAGCAGTACTTC. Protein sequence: CSARGGIHYEQYF.

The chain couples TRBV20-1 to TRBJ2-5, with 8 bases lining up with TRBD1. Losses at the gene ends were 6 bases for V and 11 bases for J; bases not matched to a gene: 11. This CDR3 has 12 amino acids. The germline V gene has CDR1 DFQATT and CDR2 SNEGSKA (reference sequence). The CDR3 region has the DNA TGCAGTGCGGGACAGGAGGTCGAGGAGCAGTACTTC. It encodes CSAGQEVEEQYF.

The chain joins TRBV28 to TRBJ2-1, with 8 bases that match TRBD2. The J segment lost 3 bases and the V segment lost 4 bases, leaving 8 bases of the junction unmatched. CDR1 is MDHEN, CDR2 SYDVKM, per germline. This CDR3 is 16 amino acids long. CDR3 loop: CASSSGGDNNYNEQFF. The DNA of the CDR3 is TGTGCCAGCAGTTCCGGGGGGGACAATAACTACAATGAGCAGTTCTTC.

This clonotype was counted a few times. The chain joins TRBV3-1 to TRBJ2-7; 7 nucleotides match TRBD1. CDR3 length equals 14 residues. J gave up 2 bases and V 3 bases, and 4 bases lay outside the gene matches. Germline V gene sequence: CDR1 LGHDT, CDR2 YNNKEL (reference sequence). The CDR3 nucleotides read TGTGCCAGCAGCCAGGGACAGACAACCTACGAGCAGTACTTC. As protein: CASSQGQTTYEQYF.

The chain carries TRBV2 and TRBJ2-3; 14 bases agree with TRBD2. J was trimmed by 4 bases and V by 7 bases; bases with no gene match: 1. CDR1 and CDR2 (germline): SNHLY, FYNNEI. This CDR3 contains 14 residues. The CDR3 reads CASMTSGRADTQYF. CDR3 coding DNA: TGTGCCAGCATGACTAGCGGGAGGGCAGATACGCAGTATTTT.

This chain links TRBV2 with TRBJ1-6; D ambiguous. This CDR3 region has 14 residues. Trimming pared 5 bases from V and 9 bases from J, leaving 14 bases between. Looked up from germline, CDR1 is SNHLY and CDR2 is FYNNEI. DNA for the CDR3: TGTGCCAGCAGTCCCTCCACGAGAATTTCACCCCTCCACTTT. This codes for CASSPSTRISPLHF. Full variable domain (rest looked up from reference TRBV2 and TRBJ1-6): EPEVTQTPSHQVTQMGQEVILRCVPISNHLYFYWYRQILGQKVEFLVSFYNNEISEKSEIFDDQFSVERPDGSNFTLKIRSTKLEDSAMYFCASSPSTRISPLHFGNGTRLTVT.

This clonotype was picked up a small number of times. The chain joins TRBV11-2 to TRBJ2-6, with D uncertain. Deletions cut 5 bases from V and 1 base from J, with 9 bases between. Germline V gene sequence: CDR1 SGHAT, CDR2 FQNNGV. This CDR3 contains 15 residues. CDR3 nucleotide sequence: TGTGCCAGCAGCCCCGGCTGGTCTGGGGCCAACGTCCTGACTTTC. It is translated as CASSPGWSGANVLTF.

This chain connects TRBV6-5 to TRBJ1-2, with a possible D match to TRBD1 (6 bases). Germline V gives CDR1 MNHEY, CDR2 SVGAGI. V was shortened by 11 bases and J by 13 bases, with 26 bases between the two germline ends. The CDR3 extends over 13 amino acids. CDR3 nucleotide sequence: TGTGCCCCCCGAGAGGACAGCCACCTATCGTGCACCTTC. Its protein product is CAPREDSHLSCTF.

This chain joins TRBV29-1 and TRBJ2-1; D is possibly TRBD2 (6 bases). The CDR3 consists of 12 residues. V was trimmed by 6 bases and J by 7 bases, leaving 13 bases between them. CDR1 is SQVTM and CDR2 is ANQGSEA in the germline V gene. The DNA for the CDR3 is TGCAGCGTGAGGACTACTCAGAATGAGCAGTTCTTC. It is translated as CSVRTTQNEQFF.

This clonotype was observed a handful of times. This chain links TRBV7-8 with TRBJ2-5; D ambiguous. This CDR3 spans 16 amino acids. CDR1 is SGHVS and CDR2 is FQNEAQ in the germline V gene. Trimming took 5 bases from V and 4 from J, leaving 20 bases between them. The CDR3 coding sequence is TGTGCCAGCAGCAATGGGGAACGAAGATGGGGAGAGACCCAGTACTTC. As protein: CASSNGERRWGETQYF.

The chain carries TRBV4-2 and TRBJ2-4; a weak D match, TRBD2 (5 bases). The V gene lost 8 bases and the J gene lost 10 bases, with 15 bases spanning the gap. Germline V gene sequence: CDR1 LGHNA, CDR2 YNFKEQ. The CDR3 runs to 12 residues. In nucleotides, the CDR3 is TGTGCCAGCTGCCCACCGACGGGAATTCAGTACTTC. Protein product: CASCPPTGIQYF.

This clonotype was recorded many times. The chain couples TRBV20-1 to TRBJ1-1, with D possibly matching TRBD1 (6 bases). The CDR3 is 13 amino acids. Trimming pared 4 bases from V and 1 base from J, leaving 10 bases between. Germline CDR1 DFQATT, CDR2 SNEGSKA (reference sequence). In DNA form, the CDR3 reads TGCAGTGCTAAGAGGGGGGGGAACACTGAAGCTTTCTTT. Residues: CSAKRGGNTEAFF.